These T cell receptor beta chains were read from a single sample in a study of vaccination and CD4 T cells after COVID-19. The antigens for these receptors are not known. TCRdb called the PCR reads again in MiXCR, with one record for every CDR3 protein. The data show about 20,000 distinct CDR3 sequences, with 66% seen just once and about 4% held by the top ten. The source material was CD4+ T cells from blood, cultured in vitro. The receptor set was obtained from a human donor who had recovered from COVID-19. Both conserved end residues are part of each CDR3. The D gene is left open where the match is weak. Clone sizes are given selectively: once, few, many, or a class where the clone is expanded.

NA	TRBJ2-3	TRBV11-1	NA	TGTGCCAGCAGCCCCTGGGGGGCGCCTAGCACAGATACGCAGTATTTT	CASSPWGAPSTDTQYF
NA	TRBJ1-1	TRBV20-1	NA	TGCAGTGCTCCCGTAAACGGAGCGACTGAAGCTTTCTTT	CSAPVNGATEAFF
TRBD1	TRBJ2-7	TRBV15	NA	TGTGCCACCAAACGGGAGACAGGGGAATCCTACGAGCAGTACTTC	CATKRETGESYEQYF
TRBD1	TRBJ1-2	TRBV6-2/TRBV6-3	NA	TGTGCCAGCAGTCCAGGGGGCGCAGGATCCTATGGCTACACCTTC	CASSPGGAGSYGYTF
NA	TRBJ1-6	TRBV6-1	NA	TGTGCCAGCAGCCGACAGAGCTCCTATAATTCACCCCTCCACTTT	CASSRQSSYNSPLHF
TRBD2	TRBJ2-2	TRBV2	NA	TGTGCCAGCAGGACTAGCACCAACACCGGGGAGCTGTTTTTT	CASRTSTNTGELFF
TRBD1	TRBJ2-3	TRBV27	NA	TGTGCCAGCTGCCGACAGGGGGCGGGAGATACGCAGTATTTT	CASCRQGAGDTQYF
TRBD2	TRBJ2-1	TRBV20-1	NA	TGCAGTGCTCCGGGACTAGCTCGTAGTGAGCAGTTCTTC	CSAPGLARSEQFF
NA	TRBJ1-4	TRBV7-9	NA	TGTGCCAGCAGCGAAGGGGGGGCTTTTAGTGAAAAACTGTTTTTT	CASSEGGAFSEKLFF
NA	TRBJ2-5	TRBV7-3	NA	TGTGCCAGCAGCTCCAGTGGGAGAGAGACCCAGTACTTC	CASSSSGRETQYF
TRBD1	TRBJ2-3	TRBV7-3	NA	TGTGCCAGCAGCTCGACAGGGGCGACAGATACGCAGTATTTT	CASSSTGATDTQYF
NA	TRBJ1-2	TRBV7-2	NA	TGTGCCAGCAGCTTAGGGGTTGGGTATGGCTACACCTTC	CASSLGVGYGYTF
NA	TRBJ1-2	TRBV7-2	few	TGTGCCAGCAGCTTAGGAGGAGCGGCAGGCCTCCCCTATGGCTACACCTTC	CASSLGGAAGLPYGYTF
NA	TRBJ2-3	TRBV12-3/TRBV12-4	NA	TGTGCCAGCAGTCCCCTCGGACCGGCGGGGGCCACAGATACGCAGTATTTT	CASSPLGPAGATDTQYF
NA	TRBJ2-3	TRBV10-3	NA	TGTGCCATCAGTGACAGCACAGATACGCAGTATTTT	CAISDSTDTQYF
NA	TRBJ1-1	TRBV18	NA	TGTGCCAGCTCTCTGGGTCAGCTCGAGAACACTGAAGCTTTCTTT	CASSLGQLENTEAFF
NA	TRBJ2-2	TRBV6-2/TRBV6-3	NA	TGTGCCAGCAGTTACTCGACTCTCGGCACCGGGGAGCTGTTTTTT	CASSYSTLGTGELFF
NA	TRBJ1-1	TRBV2	few	TGTGCCAGCGCTTTTAGGCAGGGTGCGAACACTGAAGCTTTCTTT	CASAFRQGANTEAFF
TRBD2	TRBJ2-5	TRBV6-1	NA	TGTGCCAGCAGCCATCTAGCGGGAGAGAAAAAGACCCAGTACTTC	CASSHLAGEKKTQYF
TRBD2	TRBJ2-2	TRBV2	NA	TGTGCCAGCAATCTCCTAGCGGGGGTGAACACCGGGGAGCTGTTTTTT	CASNLLAGVNTGELFF
NA	TRBJ2-1	TRBV7-2	NA	TGTGCCAGCAGCACCGTAGGCAGCCCTAGTTGGAATGAGCAGTTCTTC	CASSTVGSPSWNEQFF
NA	TRBJ2-2	TRBV30	NA	TGTGCCTGTAGAGACCGGTCGAACGGGGAGCTGTTTTTT	CACRDRSNGELFF
TRBD1	TRBJ2-3	TRBV7-2	few	TGTGCCAGCAGCTTAATCGGGGACAGAGATACGCAGTATTTT	CASSLIGDRDTQYF
NA	TRBJ1-2	TRBV27	NA	TGTGCCAGCAGTTTATCTGCAGGGTACTATGGCTACACCTTC	CASSLSAGYYGYTF
TRBD1	TRBJ2-7	TRBV6-2/TRBV6-3	few	TGTGCCAGCAGACCCGGGACAGGGGATTACGAGCAGTACTTC	CASRPGTGDYEQYF
NA	TRBJ2-2	TRBV28	few	TGTGCCAGCAGGACCTTTAGCGGCGGGGAGCTGTTTTTT	CASRTFSGGELFF
NA	TRBJ1-2	TRBV7-9	few	TGTGCCAGCGGAATGAATGGCTACACCTTC	CASGMNGYTF
NA	TRBJ1-1	TRBV6-5	NA	TGTGCCAGCAGTTCCCGAGGCGGTTGGAACACTGAAGCTTTCTTT	CASSSRGGWNTEAFF